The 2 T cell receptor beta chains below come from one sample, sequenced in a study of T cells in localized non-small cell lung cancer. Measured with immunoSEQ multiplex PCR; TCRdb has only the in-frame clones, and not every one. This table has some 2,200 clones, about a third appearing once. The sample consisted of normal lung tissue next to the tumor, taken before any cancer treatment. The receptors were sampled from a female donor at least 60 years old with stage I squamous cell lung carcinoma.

CDR3 coding DNA: TGTGCCAGCTCACCGGTGGGAGGGAACCAAGAGACCCAGTACTTC. Its translation: CASSPVGGNQETQYF. The chain recombines TRBV18 with TRBJ2-5; 7 positions match TRBD2. Germline trimming cut 3 bases from V and 0 bases from J; bases unmatched to any gene: 4. The CDR3 is 15 residues long. Germline V CDR1 and CDR2: KGHSH, LQKENI.

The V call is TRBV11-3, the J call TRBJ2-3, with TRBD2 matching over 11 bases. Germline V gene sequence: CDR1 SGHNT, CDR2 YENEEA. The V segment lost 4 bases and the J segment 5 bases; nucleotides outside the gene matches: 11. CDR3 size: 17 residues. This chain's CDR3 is CASSSRTSGGIGDTQYF. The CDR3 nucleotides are TGTGCCAGCAGCTCCCGAACTAGCGGGGGTATAGGAGATACGCAGTATTTT.